This record covers a single T cell receptor (beta chain). The data are from a study of blood T cell repertoires in COVID-19. This CDR3 comprises 18 residues. CDR1 is SGHTA and CDR2 is FQGNSA in the germline V gene. V gave up 2 bases and J gave up 0 bases; unmatched junction bases: 8. This table comes from immunoSEQ multiplex PCR, and its TCRdb copy is limited to in-frame clones, with some not included. The data contain roughly 250,000 clones, about nine tenths of them singletons. The sequence derives from a man aged 40-49 years who had recovered from COVID-19. Source material: peripheral blood. The chain couples TRBV7-2 to TRBJ2-2; 8 bases are a match to TRBD2. The CDR3 here is CASSLFAGGAANTGELFF. CDR3 DNA sequence: TGTGCCAGCAGCTTATTTGCGGGAGGTGCCGCGAACACCGGGGAGCTGTTTTTT.